These 23 T cell receptor beta chains came from one sample sequenced in a study of Ad26.COV2.S vaccination and SARS-CoV-2 variants. As to treatment: over 15 received Ad26.COV2.S at low or high dose, single or two shots; roughly five received placebo; per-sample allocation not given. Sample collection was performed on day 63 after the first vaccine or placebo injection. Produced via immunoSEQ multiplex PCR; TCRdb's table is partial and in-frame only. The sample records roughly 680,000 clones, about 89% being singletons. Sample: peripheral blood, taken in a trial of Ad26.COV2.S vaccine versus placebo. These receptors all stem from a person between 18 and 65 years old who received the Ad26.COV2.S COVID-19 vaccine or a placebo.

This clone is a singleton in its sample. The rearrangement joins TRBV5-1 to TRBJ1-6; D call uncertain. The CDR3 has 13 residues. Per the germline V gene, CDR1 is SGHRS and CDR2 is YFSETQ. V dropped 5 bases and J dropped 7 bases, with 10 bases sitting between them. CDR3: CASRTAENSPLHF. The CDR3 coding sequence is TGCGCCAGCAGGACGGCAGAGAATTCACCCCTCCACTTT. Full variable domain (outside the CDR3, taken from reference TRBV5-1 and TRBJ1-6): KAGVTQTPRYLIKTRGQQVTLSCSPISGHRSVSWYQQTPGQGLQFLFEYFSETQRNKGNFPGRFSGRQFSNSRSEMNVSTLELGDSALYLCASRTAENSPLHFGNGTRLTVT.

This clone was found once. The chain links TRBV5-4 to TRBJ2-7, with no clear D. Germline CDR1 and CDR2: SGHNT and YYREEE (reference sequence). V gave up 0 bases and J gave up 0 bases, with 7 bases separating them. The CDR3 loop spans 14 amino acids. The CDR3 reads CASSLGLVSYEQYF. In nucleotides, the CDR3 is TGTGCCAGCAGCTTGGGGCTAGTCTCCTACGAGCAGTACTTC.

The V call is TRBV7-2, the J call TRBJ2-5; 11 bases are a match to TRBD2. Losses at the gene ends were 3 bases for V and 5 bases for J; bases not matched to a gene: 8. The germline V gene encodes CDR1 SGHTA and CDR2 FQGNSA. The CDR3 is 16 amino acids. CDR3: CASSLDIAGGTETQYF. CDR3 bases: TGTGCCAGCAGCTTGGACATAGCGGGGGGGACGGAGACCCAGTACTTC.

The chain joins TRBV4-2 to TRBJ1-2; TRBD1 might be the D (6 bases). Trimming removed 0 bases at V and 3 bases at J, with 17 bases between. The CDR3 has 17 residues. The germline V gene encodes CDR1 LGHNA and CDR2 YNFKEQ. The CDR3 DNA follows: TGTGCCAGCAGCCAAGAGCTGACAGGCGCCGGGGACTATGGCTACACCTTC. Translating it yields CASSQELTGAGDYGYTF.

The V gene is TRBV6-5, the J gene TRBJ1-1; TRBD1 is a possible D gene (6 bases). The CDR3 totals 14 residues. The V end was cut by 4 bases, the J end by 12 bases, with 21 bases between. The germline gives CDR1 MNHEY, CDR2 SVGAGI. CDR3 protein: CASSSNRQVPTTFF. The CDR3 nucleotides are TGTGCCAGCAGTTCAAATCGACAGGTTCCAACTACTTTCTTT.

The chain couples TRBV18 to TRBJ2-3, with a possible D match to TRBD1 (7 bases). The germline CDR1 and CDR2 sequences are KGHSH and LQKENI. V lost 6 bases and J lost 2, with 18 bases in between. This CDR3 comprises 16 residues. CDR3 in amino acids: CASSPGQRAHTDTQYF. DNA for the CDR3: TGTGCCAGCTCTCCGGGACAGCGGGCCCACACAGATACGCAGTATTTT.

V and J are TRBV1 and TRBJ2-2. TRBV1 is annotated as a pseudogene. The CDR3 length is 16 residues. The DNA of the CDR3 is TGCACCAGCCCCCAGGGTATCGGGACGGAGTCCGGGGAGCTGTTTTTT. Translating it yields CTSPQGIGTESGELFF.

The rearrangement uses TRBV19 and TRBJ2-4; unclear D gene. From germline, CDR1 is LNHDA and CDR2 SQIVND (reference sequence). Trimming shortened V by 8 bases and J by 8 bases, and 13 bases separated the two germline ends. There are 12 residues in the CDR3. This CDR3 is CASGFYRDIQYF. The CDR3 coding sequence is TGTGCCAGTGGGTTTTATCGGGACATTCAGTACTTC.

This sequence joins TRBV19 and TRBJ1-2, with TRBD1 matching over 10 bases. V shed 7 bases, J shed 3 bases, and the junction held 8 bases outside the gene matches. CDR3 length: 15 residues. CDR1 and CDR2 (germline): LNHDA, SQIVND (reference sequence). CDR3 sequence (DNA): TGTGCCAGTACCCCGGGACAGGGGTGGGACTATGGCTACACCTTC. It yields the protein CASTPGQGWDYGYTF. The whole variable domain, remainder taken from reference TRBV19 and TRBJ1-2, is DGGITQSPKYLFRKEGQNVTLSCEQNLNHDAMYWYRQDPGQGLRLIYYSQIVNDFQKGDIAEGYSVSREKKESFPLTVTSAQKNPTAFYLCASTPGQGWDYGYTFGSGTRLTVV.

This rearrangement joins TRBV2 to TRBJ2-7; TRBD1 matches 8 bases. V lost 6 bases and J lost 0; bases outside the gene matches: 4. This CDR3 has 14 residues. Germline CDR1 is SNHLY and CDR2 is FYNNEI. CDR3 region: CASRWTGSSYEQYF. CDR3 bases: TGTGCCAGCAGGTGGACAGGGAGCTCCTACGAGCAGTACTTC.

The chain carries TRBV5-1 and TRBJ1-5; D is undetermined. Germline CDR1 reads SGHRS; CDR2 reads YFSETQ. The V and J ends lost 2 bases and 5 bases respectively, with 14 bases between them. This CDR3 contains 15 residues. CDR3 coding DNA: TGCGCCAGCAGCTTCTGGTTTCCGCCCGATCAGCCCCAGCATTTT. Translated: CASSFWFPPDQPQHF.

The DNA of the CDR3 is TGTGCCAGCAGCTTCGGACAGACGGCTGGCTACACCTTC. Encoded protein: CASSFGQTAGYTF. The rearrangement joins TRBV5-6 to TRBJ1-2; D is perhaps TRBD1 (6 bases). Trimming shortened V by 2 bases and J by 7 bases, and 12 bases separated the two germline ends. The CDR3 is 13 amino acids. The V gene's germline CDR1 is SGHDT and CDR2 YYEEEE.

This chain connects TRBV6-6 to TRBJ2-7; perhaps TRBD2 as D (6 bases). Trimming removed 7 bases at V and 3 bases at J, with 13 bases between. Per the germline V gene, CDR1 is MNHNY and CDR2 is SVGAGI (reference sequence). The CDR3 runs 13 residues. This chain's CDR3 is CASNPGTRYEQYF. CDR3 nucleotides: TGTGCCAGCAACCCCGGGACTCGCTACGAGCAGTACTTC.

The chain has TRBV7-8 and TRBJ2-3, with a weak D call TRBD1 (6 bases). The ends were cut back, 5 bases at V and 3 bases at J, with 15 bases in the middle. Germline loops: CDR1 SGHVS, CDR2 FQNEAQ. This CDR3 has 15 amino acids. Here the CDR3 DNA reads TGTGCCAGCAGCGGGCAGGGGATCAGGACAGATACGCAGTATTTT. Translating it yields CASSGQGIRTDTQYF.

The rearrangement uses TRBV15 and TRBJ2-6, with a tentative D call TRBD1 (5 bases). Between the trimmed V and J ends, which lost 2 bases and 1 base, there was a span of 6 bases. There are 15 residues in the CDR3. Germline CDR1 LNHNV, CDR2 YYDKDF (reference sequence). CDR3: CATSRQGSGANVLTF. The CDR3, as DNA: TGTGCCACCAGCAGACAGGGTTCTGGGGCCAACGTCCTGACTTTC.

The rearrangement links TRBV12-3 or TRBV12-4 to TRBJ1-3; D call uncertain. V was trimmed by 3 bases and J by 3 bases, leaving 6 bases between them. The CDR3 runs 13 residues. CDR3 sequence: CASSLTIGNTIYF. The CDR3 DNA is TGTGCCAGCAGTTTGACAATTGGAAACACCATATATTTT.

V gene TRBV5-4 combines with J gene TRBJ2-2, with 11 bases fitting TRBD1. Germline CDR1 is SGHNT and CDR2 is YYREEE (reference sequence). The CDR3 runs 15 residues. Trimming cost V 3 bases and J 7 bases; bases outside gene matches: 5. The CDR3 loop is CASSWDRGLSGELFF. The CDR3 DNA sequence: TGTGCCAGCAGCTGGGACAGGGGGTTGAGCGGGGAGCTGTTTTTT.

The chain employs TRBV7-2 and TRBJ2-7; perhaps TRBD1 as D (6 bases). Trimming cost V 5 bases and J 0 bases, with 14 bases left between them. CDR1 is SGHTA and CDR2 is FQGNSA in the germline V gene. The CDR3 sequence is 15 residues long. The CDR3 DNA is TGTGCCAGCAGCCACAGACAGGCCCTCTCCTACGAGCAGTACTTC. Its protein product is CASSHRQALSYEQYF.

The chain links TRBV19 to TRBJ1-1; 9 bases line up with TRBD1. CDR1 LNHDA and CDR2 SQIVND come from the germline V gene (reference sequence). This CDR3 contains 12 residues. J lost 9 bases, V lost 10 bases, and 9 bases had no gene match. CDR3 nucleotides: TGTGCCACCACGGACAGGGGTGAAAAAGCTTTCTTT. It codes for CATTDRGEKAFF.

This clone has a handful of counts. CDR3 DNA sequence: TGTGCCAGCAGCTCTAGCTACCCCTATGGCTACACCTTC. Its translation: CASSSSYPYGYTF. The chain employs TRBV7-9 and TRBJ1-2, with D hard to call. Trimming stripped 4 bases from V and 4 bases from J, with 10 bases between. Per germline, CDR1 SEHNR and CDR2 FQNEAQ (reference sequence). There are 13 residues in the CDR3.

This chain connects TRBV23-1 to TRBJ1-6, with a tentative D call TRBD1 (5 bases). TRBV23-1 is reported as an ORF; its role is uncertain. V was shortened by 6 bases and J by 3 bases, with 15 bases between the two germline ends. This CDR3 comprises 16 residues. The chain's CDR3 is CASRPPTGNYNSPLHF. CDR3 nucleotides: TGCGCCAGCAGACCTCCCACAGGAAACTATAATTCACCCCTCCACTTT.

The chain carries TRBV27 and TRBJ2-1; D remains unclear. The CDR3 runs 15 residues. CDR1 MNHEY and CDR2 SMNVEV come from the germline V gene (reference sequence). Trimming left V 4 bases short and J 5 bases short, with 15 bases between. CDR3 amino acids: CASSSIARRDNEQFF. Here the CDR3 DNA reads TGTGCCAGCAGTTCCATAGCCCGTAGAGACAATGAGCAGTTCTTC.

V gene TRBV3-1 (or the pseudogene TRBV3-2) combines with J gene TRBJ2-1; 7 bases agree with TRBD1. Germline V CDR1 and CDR2: LGHDT, YNNKEL (reference sequence). The ends lost 3 bases at V and 4 bases at J; junction bases unmatched: 9. This CDR3 is built from 16 residues. CDR3 sequence reads: CASSQMAQGLYNEQFF. CDR3 nucleotides: TGTGCCAGCAGCCAGATGGCACAGGGGCTTTACAATGAGCAGTTCTTC.